The next 22 T cell receptor beta chains were all read from a single sample in a study of cytomegalovirus exposure and HLA in healthy donors. The PCR had 60 Vbeta and 13 Jbeta primers. Clones were read by immunoSEQ multiplex PCR, and TCRdb kept only the in-frame ones, dropping some. The sample consists of nearly 65,000 clones, roughly two thirds of them appearing once. The sample comprised PBMCs. The source is a man aged 50 to 59 in good health and CMV-seronegative.

This clone was counted between two and nine times. The genes are TRBV4-1 and TRBJ1-2; D might be TRBD1 (6 bases). Trimming cost V 0 bases and J 3 bases, with 14 bases left between them. The length of the CDR3 is 16 residues. CDR1 MGHRA and CDR2 YSYEKL come from the germline V gene. For the CDR3, the DNA is TGCGCCAGCAGCCAAGATCGACAGGCGAAGGACTATGGCTACACCTTC. This translates into CASSQDRQAKDYGYTF.

The chain recombines TRBV5-1 with TRBJ2-3, with 7 bases aligning to TRBD2. J gave up 5 bases and V 2 bases, and 11 bases lay outside the gene matches. Germline CDR1 reads SGHRS; CDR2 reads YFSETQ. The CDR3 spans 16 residues. CDR3 nucleotide sequence: TGCGCCAGCAGCTTCGAACTAGCGCGGGAAGGAGATACGCAGTATTTT. Protein product: CASSFELAREGDTQYF.

This clone was seen more than once but under ten times. This sequence joins TRBV9 and TRBJ1-2; TRBD1 aligns across 9 bases. CDR1 SGDLS and CDR2 YYNGEE come from the germline V gene. The ends lost 3 bases at V and 1 base at J; junction bases unmatched: 7. The CDR3 has 16 amino acids. CDR3 DNA sequence: TGTGCCAGCAGCGAACAGGGGGCGTACGTTAACTATGGCTACACCTTC. Translating gives CASSEQGAYVNYGYTF.

Worth noting for this clone: The same CDR3 can be traced to other DNA sequences in this sample. The CDR3 protein is CASSVASQETQYF. CDR3 in DNA: TGTGCCAGCAGCGTAGCCAGTCAAGAGACCCAGTACTTC. V is TRBV9 and J is TRBJ2-5; no firm D call. Looked up from germline, CDR1 is SGDLS and CDR2 is YYNGEE. CDR3 length: 13 residues. The V and J ends lost 0 bases and 2 bases respectively, with 5 bases between them. The full variable domain, completed using reference TRBV9 and TRBJ2-5, is DSGVTQTPKHLITATGQRVTLRCSPRSGDLSVYWYQQSLDQGLQFLIQYYNGEERAKGNILERFSAQQFPDLHSELNLSSLELGDSALYFCASSVASQETQYFGPGTRLLVL.

This chain links TRBV5-5 with TRBJ1-1; the match to TRBD1 covers 9 bases. Trimming cost V 4 bases and J 4 bases; bases outside gene matches: 17. The CDR3 loop spans 18 amino acids. Germline CDR1 SGHKS, CDR2 YYEKEE (reference sequence). CDR3: CASSPIFRDRVSGTEAFF. CDR3 bases: TGTGCCAGCAGCCCCATATTCCGGGACAGGGTATCGGGCACTGAAGCTTTCTTT.

The chain uses TRBV25-1 and TRBJ1-6; D remains unclear. V lost 3 bases and J 5 bases, leaving 8 bases between the germline ends. The CDR3 extends over 14 amino acids. The germline gives CDR1 MGHDK, CDR2 SYGVNS. The CDR3: CASSEGGNNSPLHF. The DNA of the CDR3 is TGTGCCAGCAGTGAGGGCGGGAATAATTCACCCCTCCACTTT.

V usage is TRBV15 and J usage is TRBJ2-3, with 8 bases aligning to TRBD2. The CDR3 is 15 amino acids. The V gene's germline CDR1 is LNHNV and CDR2 YYDKDF (reference sequence). Trimming cost V 5 bases and J 6 bases; bases outside gene matches: 10. The CDR3 reads CATSGRTSRADTQYF. Here the CDR3 DNA reads TGTGCCACCAGCGGCAGGACTAGCAGGGCGGATACGCAGTATTTT.

This chain links TRBV30 with TRBJ1-2; D is unclear. Germline-derived CDR1 and CDR2 are GTSNPN and SVGIG (reference sequence). The CDR3 totals 11 residues. Between the trimmed V and J ends, which lost 4 bases and 0 bases, there was a span of 3 bases. The CDR3 DNA reads as TGTGCCTGGACAGCTAACTATGGCTACACCTTC. It yields the protein CAWTANYGYTF.

CDR3: CASKEEWSNQPQHF. The CDR3 DNA follows: TGTGCCAGCAAGGAGGAGTGGAGCAATCAGCCCCAGCATTTT. V is TRBV6-1 and J is TRBJ1-5; no clear D. The CDR3 consists of 14 residues. The germline V gene encodes CDR1 MNHNS and CDR2 SASEGT. Trimming took off 7 bases at V and 1 base at J, with 11 bases between the two ends.

This chain connects TRBV5-1 to TRBJ2-5; maybe TRBD2 (7 bases). The CDR3 runs 15 residues. The germline V gene encodes CDR1 SGHRS and CDR2 YFSETQ. Trimming left V 0 bases short and J 4 bases short, with 13 bases between. The CDR3 DNA sequence: TGCGCCAGCAGCTTGGATGAGGGGGGGGGAGAGACCCAGTACTTC. This gives the protein CASSLDEGGGETQYF. The whole variable domain, remainder taken from reference TRBV5-1 and TRBJ2-5, is KAGVTQTPRYLIKTRGQQVTLSCSPISGHRSVSWYQQTPGQGLQFLFEYFSETQRNKGNFPGRFSGRQFSNSRSEMNVSTLELGDSALYLCASSLDEGGGETQYFGPGTRLLVL.

This rearrangement joins TRBV27 to TRBJ1-5; a weak D match, TRBD1 (6 bases). Germline CDR1 and CDR2: MNHEY and SMNVEV (reference sequence). Between the trimmed V and J ends, which lost 6 bases and 6 bases, there was a span of 18 bases. This CDR3 comprises 15 residues. CDR3 coding DNA: TGTGCCAGCAGGGGATCCACAGGGCTTAGTCAGCCCCAGCATTTT. Translating gives CASRGSTGLSQPQHF.

This rearrangement joins TRBV19 to TRBJ2-7; a weak D match, TRBD2 (5 bases). Germline lookup yields CDR1 LNHDA and CDR2 SQIVND (reference sequence). The CDR3 totals 15 residues. The germline V and J ends were trimmed by 6 bases and 4 bases, with 19 bases remaining between them. The CDR3 protein is CASSFGGLLAYEQYF. In DNA form, the CDR3 reads TGTGCCAGTAGCTTCGGAGGATTGCTAGCTTACGAGCAGTACTTC.

The CDR3 here is CASSVVSGGAYEQFF. In DNA form, the CDR3 reads TGTGCCAGCAGCGTAGTTAGCGGGGGGGCCTATGAGCAGTTCTTC. V usage is TRBV9 and J usage is TRBJ2-1; 11 nucleotides match TRBD2. V lost 0 bases to trimming and J lost 8 bases; unmatched junction nucleotides: 4. Per the germline V gene, CDR1 is SGDLS and CDR2 is YYNGEE. The CDR3 covers 15 residues.

The chain carries TRBV9 and TRBJ1-2; D is undetermined. V lost 3 bases and J 0 bases, leaving 12 bases between the germline ends. CDR1 is SGDLS and CDR2 is YYNGEE in the germline V gene. This CDR3 comprises 15 residues. The CDR3 DNA reads as TGTGCCAGCAGCGCGACACAGTCTGCTAACTATGGCTACACCTTC. Encoded protein: CASSATQSANYGYTF.

The J gene is TRBJ2-1, the V gene TRBV12-2; TRBD2 is the table's D call and was not checked against the DNA. TRBV12-2 is recorded as a pseudogene. The CDR3 has 15 residues. The CDR3 sequence is CASRLASGGADEQFF. The DNA of the CDR3 is TGTGCAAGTCGCTTAGCTAGCGGGGGGGCCGATGAGCAGTTCTTC.

V is TRBV30 and J is TRBJ1-2; D is perhaps TRBD1 (5 bases). CDR3 length: 11 amino acids. The germline V and J ends were trimmed by 8 bases and 1 base, with 8 bases remaining between them. Germline V gene sequence: CDR1 GTSNPN, CDR2 SVGIG (reference sequence). CDR3 bases: TGTGCCCGCGGGGGTAACTATGGCTACACCTTC. Translation: CARGGNYGYTF.

The chain has TRBV10-2 and TRBJ2-7, with 10 bases that match TRBD1. The length of the CDR3 is 13 residues. The V segment lost 5 bases and the J segment 4 bases; nucleotides outside the gene matches: 2. Germline assignment: CDR1 WSHSY and CDR2 SAAADI. Here the CDR3 reads CASSRQGAYEQYF. The CDR3 DNA reads as TGCGCCAGCAGTAGACAGGGGGCTTACGAGCAGTACTTC.

V is TRBV11-1 and J is TRBJ1-1, with TRBD1 matching over 10 bases. The CDR3 sequence is 14 residues long. The germline V gene encodes CDR1 SGHAT and CDR2 FQDESV (reference sequence). J was trimmed by 4 bases and V by 5 bases; bases with no gene match: 4. The CDR3 reads CASSQDRGGTEAFF. The CDR3 DNA reads as TGTGCCAGCAGCCAGGACAGGGGGGGCACTGAAGCTTTCTTT.

This chain uses TRBV6-1 with TRBJ2-2; tentatively, D is TRBD1 (5 bases). The germline CDR1 and CDR2 sequences are MNHNS and SASEGT. CDR3 length: 15 residues. V was shortened by 2 bases and J by 7 bases, with 14 bases between the two germline ends. CDR3 protein: CASSEIGQGSGELFF. The DNA for the CDR3 is TGTGCCAGCAGTGAAATAGGGCAGGGTAGCGGGGAGCTGTTTTTT.

The chain is built from TRBV7-3 and TRBJ2-6; D uncertain. This CDR3 contains 14 residues. Germline V CDR1 and CDR2: SGHTA, FQGTGA. The ends were cut back, 4 bases at V and 0 bases at J, with 4 bases in the middle. The chain's CDR3 is CASSSFSGANVLTF. In nucleotides, the CDR3 is TGTGCCAGCAGCTCGTTCTCTGGGGCCAACGTCCTGACTTTC. The whole variable domain, filled in from reference TRBV7-3 and TRBJ2-6, reads GAGVSQTPSNKVTEKGKYVELRCDPISGHTALYWYRQSLGQGPEFLIYFQGTGAADDSGLPNDRFFAVRPEGSVSTLKIQRTERGDSAVYLCASSSFSGANVLTFGAGSRLTVL.

This rearrangement joins TRBV6-5 to TRBJ1-1; possible D gene TRBD1, 5 bases. The CDR3 is made up of 16 amino acids. Germline V gene data show CDR1 as MNHEY and CDR2 as SVGAGI. Between the trimmed V and J ends, which lost 2 bases and 4 bases, there was a span of 17 bases. The CDR3 loop is CASSYVAGPAFTEAFF. CDR3 DNA: TGTGCCAGCAGTTACGTAGCGGGGCCGGCCTTCACTGAAGCTTTCTTT.

V gene TRBV18 combines with J gene TRBJ1-2; TRBD1 matches 7 bases. V was clipped by 7 bases and J by 5 bases; unmatched bases: 13. Germline CDR1 reads KGHSH; CDR2 reads LQKENI. The CDR3 has 15 amino acids. The DNA for the CDR3 is TGTGCCAGCTATCACCGGAAAACAGGGGAATATGGCTACACCTTC. Amino acid sequence: CASYHRKTGEYGYTF.